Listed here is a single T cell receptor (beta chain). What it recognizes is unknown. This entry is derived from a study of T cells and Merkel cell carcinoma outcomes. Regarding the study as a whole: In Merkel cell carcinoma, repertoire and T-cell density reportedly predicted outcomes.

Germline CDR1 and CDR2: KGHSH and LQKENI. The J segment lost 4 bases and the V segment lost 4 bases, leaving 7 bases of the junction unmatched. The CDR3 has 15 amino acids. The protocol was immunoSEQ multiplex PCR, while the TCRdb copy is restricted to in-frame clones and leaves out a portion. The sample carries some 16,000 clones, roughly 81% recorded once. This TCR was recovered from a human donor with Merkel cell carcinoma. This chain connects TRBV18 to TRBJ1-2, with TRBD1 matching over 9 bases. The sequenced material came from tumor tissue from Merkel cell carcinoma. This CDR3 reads CASSLGQGTSYGYTF. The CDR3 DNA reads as TGTGCCAGCTCACTCGGACAGGGGACGAGCTATGGCTACACCTTC.